The clone carrying this TCR beta chain came up many times. Its antigen is undetermined. Trimming removed 1 base from V and 1 base from J, with 17 bases in between. This CDR3 contains 18 residues. Germline-derived CDR1 and CDR2 are SGHTA and FQGTGA. This sample was included in a study of T-cell reconstitution after alpha-beta-depleted transplantation in children. Regarding the study as a whole: Several hundred graft clones that had expanded were reportedly the source of alpha-beta T cells about two months after transplant.

Using unique molecular identifiers, the investigators prepared the TCRbeta library. From the PCR reads, TCRdb called clonotypes with MiXCR, one entry per CDR3 protein. The sample holds a few hundred thousand distinct CDR3 sequences, around 7% seen once. The starting material was PBMCs, obtained before TCRalphabeta/CD19-depleted stem cell transplant. This clonotype was sampled from a boy between 2 and 15 years old with acute lymphoblastic leukemia, due to receive a stem cell transplant. V usage is TRBV7-3 and J usage is TRBJ2-1; TRBD1 is a possible D gene (6 bases). CDR3 coding DNA: TGTGCCAGCAGCTTAATGGCCCCCGGGACAAGTTCCTACAATGAGCAGTTCTTC. It codes for CASSLMAPGTSSYNEQFF. Filled out from reference TRBV7-3 and TRBJ2-1, the complete variable domain reads GAGVSQTPSNKVTEKGKYVELRCDPISGHTALYWYRQSLGQGPEFLIYFQGTGAADDSGLPNDRFFAVRPEGSVSTLKIQRTERGDSAVYLCASSLMAPGTSSYNEQFFGPGTRLTVL.